Shown below are 14 T cell receptor beta chains from a single sample sequenced in a study of Ad26.COV2.S vaccination and SARS-CoV-2 variants. TCRdb keeps only in-frame clones here, not all; method: immunoSEQ multiplex PCR. The data hold 350,000 to 600,000 clones, with about 89% observed a single time. Treatment given: around 19 received Ad26.COV2.S at low or high dose, single or two shots; about 5 received placebo; per-sample allocation not given. At day 63 after the first vaccine or placebo injection, samples were drawn. The starting material was peripheral blood, obtained in a trial of Ad26.COV2.S vaccine versus placebo. The receptors stem from a person between 18 and 60 years old who received the Ad26.COV2.S COVID-19 vaccine or a placebo.

This clone was seen only once. V is TRBV19 and J is TRBJ2-3; TRBD1 is a possible D gene (5 bases). Germline loops: CDR1 LNHDA, CDR2 SQIVND (reference sequence). This CDR3 comprises 15 residues. V lost 2 bases and J lost 1, with 10 bases in between. The CDR3, as DNA: TGTGCCAGTAGTATAAATGGCAGGGGCACAGATACGCAGTATTTT. This sequence encodes CASSINGRGTDTQYF.

The rearrangement uses TRBV12-3 or TRBV12-4 and TRBJ2-7; D unresolved. This CDR3 has 12 amino acids. The germline V and J ends were trimmed by 5 bases and 2 bases, with 7 bases remaining between them. The CDR3 nucleotides read TGTGCCAGCAGTCCATACCCCTACGAGCAGTACTTC. Its translation is CASSPYPYEQYF.

As concerns this clone: Its ends do not fully match the called genes, so a read error is possible. The chain employs TRBV7-7 and TRBJ2-3, with 8 positions matching TRBD2. The germline V gene encodes CDR1 SSHAT and CDR2 FNYEAQ (reference sequence). The CDR3 contains 15 residues. The chain's CDR3 is CASSDNRGGLNTQYF. The DNA of the CDR3 is TGTGCTAGCAGCGACAATCGGGGGGGCCTGAATACGCAGTATTTT.

The chain couples TRBV18 to TRBJ2-5; perhaps TRBD1 as D (5 bases). CDR1 is KGHSH, CDR2 LQKENI, per germline. Trimming took off 4 bases at V and 2 bases at J, with 14 bases between the two ends. This CDR3 spans 15 amino acids. The CDR3 nucleotides read TGTGCCAGCTCACTCCTTGACAGTGAGCAAGAGACCCAGTACTTC. The encoded protein is CASSLLDSEQETQYF.

This chain joins TRBV9 and TRBJ2-3, with unresolved D. Germline loops: CDR1 SGDLS, CDR2 YYNGEE. This CDR3 comprises 15 residues. V was clipped by 0 bases and J by 3 bases, with 11 bases between them. The CDR3 sequence: CASSVEGWWTDTQYF. In DNA, the CDR3 is TGTGCCAGCAGCGTAGAAGGGTGGTGGACAGATACGCAGTATTTT. Full variable domain (remainder filled in from reference TRBV9 and TRBJ2-3): DSGVTQTPKHLITATGQRVTLRCSPRSGDLSVYWYQQSLDQGLQFLIQYYNGEERAKGNILERFSAQQFPDLHSELNLSSLELGDSALYFCASSVEGWWTDTQYFGPGTRLTVL.

The rearrangement links TRBV19 to TRBJ2-3; D unresolved. The V end was cut by 1 base, the J end by 8 bases, with 7 bases between. From germline, CDR1 is LNHDA and CDR2 SQIVND (reference sequence). This CDR3 has 12 amino acids. This CDR3 is CASSIARGTQYF. Here the CDR3 DNA reads TGTGCCAGTAGTATAGCCCGCGGTACGCAGTATTTT. Using reference TRBV19 and TRBJ2-3 for the parts outside the CDR3, the full variable domain is DGGITQSPKYLFRKEGQNVTLSCEQNLNHDAMYWYRQDPGQGLRLIYYSQIVNDFQKGDIAEGYSVSREKKESFPLTVTSAQKNPTAFYLCASSIARGTQYFGPGTRLTVL.

This clone was found a few times. This chain links TRBV10-1 with TRBJ2-2; D remains ambiguous. V was shortened by 8 bases and J by 0 bases, with 16 bases between the two germline ends. There are 16 residues in the CDR3. Germline CDR1 WNHNN, CDR2 SYGVQD (reference sequence). The CDR3 spells CASSSVRSTNTGELFF. CDR3 nucleotide sequence: TGCGCCAGCTCCTCTGTGCGGAGCACGAACACCGGGGAGCTGTTTTTT.

This chain joins TRBV4-1 and TRBJ1-1; D unclear. The germline CDR1 and CDR2 sequences are MGHRA and YSYEKL. The CDR3 contains 15 residues. V lost 3 bases to trimming and J lost 1 base, with 12 bases between them. CDR3 amino acids: CASSHLDGTNTEAFF. CDR3 DNA sequence: TGCGCCAGCAGCCACCTGGACGGTACGAACACTGAAGCTTTCTTT.

The chain joins TRBV3-1 (or the pseudogene TRBV3-2) to TRBJ2-1; no firm D call. Germline V lookup: CDR1 LGHDT, CDR2 YNNKEL (reference sequence). This CDR3 spans 12 amino acids. The V end lost 4 bases, the J end lost 10 bases, and 11 bases lay between the germline ends. The DNA for the CDR3 is TGTGCCAGCAGCCCCGACCTTTGGGAGCAGTTCTTC. Amino acid sequence: CASSPDLWEQFF.

The chain is built from TRBV3-1 (or the pseudogene TRBV3-2) and TRBJ2-5; D unresolved. Trimming pared 0 bases from V and 8 bases from J, leaving 4 bases between. This CDR3 has 11 residues. In germline, CDR1 is LGHDT, CDR2 YNNKEL (reference sequence). The CDR3 DNA is TGTGCCAGCAGCCAAGAGAGAACCCAGTACTTC. Its protein is CASSQERTQYF.

The rearrangement links TRBV6-5 to TRBJ1-1; 8 nucleotides align to TRBD1. The CDR3 spans 15 residues. J was trimmed by 5 bases and V by 4 bases; bases with no gene match: 9. The germline gives CDR1 MNHEY, CDR2 SVGAGI. Here the CDR3 reads CASSSLKYRGTEAFF. The DNA for the CDR3 is TGTGCCAGCAGTTCACTTAAATACAGGGGGACTGAAGCTTTCTTT.

The rearrangement uses TRBV2 and TRBJ2-7, with a possible D match to TRBD1 (5 bases). V was clipped by 4 bases and J by 0 bases, with 10 bases between them. The germline gives CDR1 SNHLY, CDR2 FYNNEI. CDR3 size: 14 residues. The chain's CDR3 is CASSVQGSSYEQYF. CDR3 in DNA: TGTGCCAGCAGTGTCCAGGGTAGCTCCTACGAGCAGTACTTC.

Only one count was recorded for this clone. This chain links TRBV5-1 with TRBJ2-5; D is uncertain. Trimming stripped 0 bases from V and 5 bases from J, with 11 bases between. The CDR3 consists of 14 residues. From germline, CDR1 is SGHRS and CDR2 YFSETQ. CDR3 sequence reads: CASSLADVGETQYF. The CDR3 nucleotides read TGCGCCAGCAGCTTGGCTGACGTGGGGGAGACCCAGTACTTC.

J is TRBJ1-1 and V is TRBV19, with 8 bases fitting TRBD1. Germline V gene sequence: CDR1 LNHDA, CDR2 SQIVND (reference sequence). This CDR3 is 16 amino acids long. V shed 5 bases and J 2 bases; nucleotides not matched to a gene: 10. The CDR3 spells CASSPGQGLGNTEAFF. CDR3 nucleotide sequence: TGTGCCAGTAGTCCCGGACAGGGCCTCGGTAACACTGAAGCTTTCTTT.